The sequence of this T cell receptor beta chain was determined in a study of T-cell memory formation after mild COVID-19. Overall study findings and caveats: Contracting clones from day 15 to 85 showed balanced CD4/CD8; later expanders favored CD4+.

TCR alpha and TCR beta cDNA libraries with sample barcodes and UMIs came from 5'RACE using constant-segment primers. Using its own MiXCR run on the 5' RACE reads, TCRdb lists one record per CDR3 protein. The sample comprises 350,000 to 450,000 distinct CDR3 sequences, around 15% of which are singletons, and 20% to 25% rests with the top ten. Worth noting for this clonotype: Its antigen is not known.

The TCR originated in a man aged 18 to 30 who had mild COVID-19 (a few samples of this study predate the infection). Cell type and time point are not known. Sequenced: PBMCs or a T cell subset sorted from them (not recorded which).

CDR3 coding DNA: TGTGCCAGCAGCTTGATGCTAACTCAAGAGACCCAGTACTTC. Amino acid sequence: CASSLMLTQETQYF. The chain uses TRBV7-2 and TRBJ2-5; D unresolved. The CDR3 consists of 14 residues. Germline CDR1 SGHTA, CDR2 FQGNSA. Trimming left V 3 bases short and J 2 bases short, with 10 bases between.